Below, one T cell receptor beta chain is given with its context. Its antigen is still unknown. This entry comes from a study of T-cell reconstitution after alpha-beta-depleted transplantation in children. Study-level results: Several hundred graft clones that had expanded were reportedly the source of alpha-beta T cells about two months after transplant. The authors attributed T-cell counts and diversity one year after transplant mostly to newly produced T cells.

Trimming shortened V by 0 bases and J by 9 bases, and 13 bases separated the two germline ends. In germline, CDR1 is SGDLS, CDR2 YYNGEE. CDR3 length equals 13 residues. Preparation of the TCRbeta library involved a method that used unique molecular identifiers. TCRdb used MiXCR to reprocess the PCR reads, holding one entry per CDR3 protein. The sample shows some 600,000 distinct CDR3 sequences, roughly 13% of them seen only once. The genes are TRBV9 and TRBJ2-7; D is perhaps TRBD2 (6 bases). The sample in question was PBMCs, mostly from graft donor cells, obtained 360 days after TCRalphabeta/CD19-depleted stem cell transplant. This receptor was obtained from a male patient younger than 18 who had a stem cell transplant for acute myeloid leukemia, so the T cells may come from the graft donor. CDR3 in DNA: TGTGCCAGCAGCGTAGACCCTCTCGGGGGGCAGTACTTC. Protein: CASSVDPLGGQYF.